The rows below give T cell receptor beta chains drawn from one sample of a study of beta chain features in type 1 diabetes. Sequenced by immunoSEQ multiplex PCR; TCRdb stores in-frame clones only, minus some. The sample consists of a few hundred thousand clones, 15% of them appearing once. Specimen: naive CD4+ T cells from blood. The source is a man younger than 30 with type 1 diabetes. CDR3s include the opening cysteine and the closing phenylalanine or tryptophan. The order of the fields is CDR3 protein, CDR3 DNA, V gene, J gene, clone size, D gene. A D gene is named only where the DNA matches it firmly. Some rows mark clone size as missing; the rest say once, few, many or name a class of expanded clone.

CDR3: CASSVPGQRSGELFF
DNA: TGTGCCAGCAGTGTGCCGGGACAAAGATCCGGGGAGCTGTTTTTT
V: TRBV25-1
J: TRBJ2-2
size: few
D: -

CDR3: CASSQLGTSGYNEQFF
DNA: TGTGCCAGCAGCCAATTGGGGACTAGCGGCTACAATGAGCAGTTCTTC
V: TRBV4-2
J: TRBJ2-1
size: few
D: TRBD2

CDR3: CSVTRDRVTTEAFF
DNA: TGCAGCGTTACCCGGGACAGGGTGACCACTGAAGCTTTCTTT
V: TRBV29-1
J: TRBJ1-1
size: few
D: TRBD1

CDR3: CASSPLSLHEQYF
DNA: TGTGCCAGCTCACCCCTTAGTTTACACGAGCAGTACTTC
V: TRBV18
J: TRBJ2-7
size: few
D: -

CDR3: CAWSVRASGRALFDNEQFF
DNA: TGTGCCTGGAGTGTACGGGCTAGCGGGAGGGCCCTTTTCGACAATGAGCAGTTCTTC
V: TRBV30
J: TRBJ2-1
size: -
D: TRBD2

CDR3: CASSPRGPAQRTGELFF
DNA: TGTGCCAGCAGCCCCAGGGGCCCAGCTCAGCGCACCGGGGAGCTGTTTTTT
V: TRBV11-2
J: TRBJ2-2
size: few
D: -

CDR3: CSVEQGASGNTIYF
DNA: TGCAGCGTGGAACAGGGGGCGTCAGGAAACACCATATATTTT
V: TRBV29-1
J: TRBJ1-3
size: -
D: TRBD1

CDR3: CASSGRSGAVIDTQYF
DNA: TGTGCCAGCAGCGGGCGGAGCGGGGCCGTTATAGATACGCAGTATTTT
V: TRBV7-2
J: TRBJ2-3
size: -
D: TRBD2

CDR3: CASSLRGPLYEQYF
DNA: TGTGCCAGCAGTTTAAGGGGGCCGCTTTACGAGCAGTACTTC
V: TRBV28
J: TRBJ2-7
size: -
D: TRBD1

CDR3: CASSSPGTQTQYF
DNA: TGCGCCAGCAGCTCCCCCGGGACTCAGACCCAGTACTTC
V: TRBV5-1
J: TRBJ2-5
size: few
D: -

CDR3: CASSSQGQPQHF
DNA: TGTGCCAGCAGCTCGCAGGGACAGCCCCAGCATTTT
V: TRBV7-2
J: TRBJ1-5
size: -
D: -

CDR3: CAWSQGAGRTEAFF
DNA: TGTGCCTGGAGTCAAGGGGCTGGGAGGACTGAAGCTTTCTTT
V: TRBV30
J: TRBJ1-1
size: -
D: -

CDR3: CASSSLASRTDTQYF
DNA: TGCGCCAGCAGCTCGCTAGCGAGCCGCACAGATACGCAGTATTTT
V: TRBV5-1
J: TRBJ2-3
size: -
D: -

CDR3: CASHQGAKAFF
DNA: TGTGCCAGCCACCAGGGGGCTAAAGCTTTCTTT
V: TRBV25-1
J: TRBJ1-1
size: few
D: TRBD1

CDR3: CASSLGRGDQPQHF
DNA: TGCGCCAGCAGCTTGGGCAGGGGGGATCAGCCCCAGCATTTT
V: TRBV5-1
J: TRBJ1-5
size: few
D: TRBD1

CDR3: CSVRTGADTQYF
DNA: TGCAGCGTGAGAACAGGGGCCGATACGCAGTATTTT
V: TRBV29-1
J: TRBJ2-3
size: many
D: TRBD1

CDR3: CASNLSGKSYEQYF
DNA: TGTGCCAGCAACCTCAGTGGCAAGTCCTACGAGCAGTACTTC
V: TRBV28
J: TRBJ2-7
size: -
D: -

CDR3: CASSPMTQGTEAFF
DNA: TGTGCCAGCAGCCCGATGACACAGGGCACTGAAGCTTTCTTT
V: TRBV9
J: TRBJ1-1
size: few
D: -

CDR3: CASSPQGWYTGELFF
DNA: TGTGCCAGCAGCCCACAGGGCTGGTACACCGGGGAGCTGTTTTTT
V: TRBV7-2
J: TRBJ2-2
size: -
D: -

CDR3: CSLSRDRSYGYTF
DNA: TGCAGTCTTTCACGGGACAGGTCCTATGGCTACACCTTC
V: TRBV29-1
J: TRBJ1-2
size: -
D: TRBD1

CDR3: CASRGGLAGEGPFF
DNA: TGTGCCAGTAGGGGTGGACTAGCGGGAGAAGGTCCTTTCTTC
V: TRBV19
J: TRBJ2-1
size: few
D: TRBD2

CDR3: CSASRGEAFF
DNA: TGCAGTGCTAGCAGGGGCGAAGCTTTCTTT
V: TRBV20-1
J: TRBJ1-1
size: few
D: -

CDR3: CASLLDRAGITEAFF
DNA: TGTGCCAGCCTCCTCGACCGGGCAGGGATCACTGAAGCTTTCTTT
V: TRBV7-2
J: TRBJ1-1
size: few
D: -

CDR3: CASSKTGMREQYF
DNA: TGTGCCAGCAGCAAGACCGGAATGCGGGAGCAGTACTTC
V: TRBV6-5
J: TRBJ2-7
size: -
D: -

CDR3: CASSTVTGNYGYTF
DNA: TGTGCCAGCAGTACCGTCACAGGCAACTATGGCTACACCTTC
V: TRBV6-6
J: TRBJ1-2
size: -
D: -

CDR3: CASSQERRSPIYF
DNA: TGCGCCAGCAGCCAGGAAAGGAGATCGCCCATATATTTT
V: TRBV4-3
J: TRBJ1-3
size: few
D: -

CDR3: CASSFGQGGTDTQYF
DNA: TGTGCCAGCAGTTTTGGACAGGGGGGCACAGATACGCAGTATTTT
V: TRBV28
J: TRBJ2-3
size: -
D: TRBD1

CDR3: CASSYRGTPNTGELFF
DNA: TGTGCCAGCAGTTACCGAGGGACACCGAACACCGGGGAGCTGTTTTTT
V: TRBV6-6
J: TRBJ2-2
size: -
D: -

CDR3: CASSPGSGTGELFF
DNA: TGTGCCAGCAGCCCAGGGTCGGGCACCGGGGAGCTGTTTTTT
V: TRBV9
J: TRBJ2-2
size: -
D: -

CDR3: CASSILGQGKTQYF
DNA: TGTGCCAGTAGTATCTTGGGACAGGGGAAGACCCAGTACTTC
V: TRBV19
J: TRBJ2-5
size: few
D: TRBD1

CDR3: CASSRTGTTVYEQFF
DNA: TGTGCCAGCAGCCGCACCGGGACTACGGTATATGAGCAGTTCTTC
V: TRBV6-5
J: TRBJ2-1
size: -
D: TRBD2

CDR3: CSVVPGIGGYTF
DNA: TGCAGCGTCGTTCCGGGAATCGGTGGCTACACCTTC
V: TRBV29-1
J: TRBJ1-2
size: few
D: -

CDR3: CASSFVGGGAGETQYF
DNA: TGTGCCAGCAGCTTCGTTGGTGGGGGGGCAGGAGAGACCCAGTACTTC
V: TRBV7-2
J: TRBJ2-5
size: few
D: -

CDR3: CASSLGLQGAVTDTQYF
DNA: TGTGCCAGCAGCTTAGGTCTCCAGGGGGCTGTCACAGATACGCAGTATTTT
V: TRBV11-2
J: TRBJ2-3
size: -
D: TRBD1

CDR3: CASSLDRKTGELFF
DNA: TGTGCCAGCAGTTTAGACAGGAAAACCGGGGAGCTGTTTTTT
V: TRBV27
J: TRBJ2-2
size: -
D: -

CDR3: CAWTGRGAETQYF
DNA: TGTGCCTGGACAGGTCGGGGTGCGGAGACCCAGTACTTC
V: TRBV30
J: TRBJ2-5
size: -
D: -

CDR3: CASSALGGTEAFF
DNA: TGTGCCAGCAGTGCCCTGGGGGGCACTGAAGCTTTCTTT
V: TRBV6-5
J: TRBJ1-1
size: -
D: -

CDR3: CASSPPRGTDTQYF
DNA: TGTGCCAGCTCACCACCTCGGGGGACAGATACGCAGTATTTT
V: TRBV18
J: TRBJ2-3
size: -
D: -

CDR3: CASSVKQGEAFF
DNA: TGTGCCAGCAGCGTAAAACAGGGGGAAGCTTTCTTT
V: TRBV7-9
J: TRBJ1-1
size: -
D: TRBD1

CDR3: CASSESGRDGYTF
DNA: TGTGCCAGCAGTGAATCAGGGAGGGATGGCTACACCTTC
V: TRBV2
J: TRBJ1-2
size: few
D: -

CDR3: CATSRDRQETQYF
DNA: TGTGCCACCAGCAGAGACAGGCAAGAGACCCAGTACTTC
V: TRBV15
J: TRBJ2-5
size: -
D: -

CDR3: CASSYKDTQYF
DNA: TGTGCCAGCAGTTATAAAGATACGCAGTATTTT
V: TRBV28
J: TRBJ2-3
size: -
D: -

CDR3: CASTHQGRGLGSPLHF
DNA: TGTGCCAGCACCCATCAGGGGCGAGGGTTAGGTTCACCCCTCCACTTT
V: TRBV6-6
J: TRBJ1-6
size: -
D: -

CDR3: CASSADSYNEQFF
DNA: TGTGCCAGCAGTGCAGACAGCTACAATGAGCAGTTCTTC
V: TRBV25-1
J: TRBJ2-1
size: -
D: -

CDR3: CASSPDISNYGYTF
DNA: TGCGCCAGCAGCCCGGACATTAGTAACTATGGCTACACCTTC
V: TRBV5-1
J: TRBJ1-2
size: few
D: -